Below, 25 T cell receptor beta chains from the same sample are listed, as sequenced in a study of T cells after somatic rescue of genetic block. The protocol was immunoSEQ multiplex PCR, while the TCRdb copy is restricted to in-frame clones and leaves out a portion. Of 14,000 to 15,000 clones detected, 72% appear once; the ten largest clones hold more than 13%. The sequenced sample was peripheral blood mononuclear cells (PBMCs). Every receptor here comes from a boy between 10 and 17 years old.

The chain uses TRBV6-6 and TRBJ2-2; 12 positions agree with TRBD1. This CDR3 contains 16 residues. The ends lost 5 bases at V and 6 bases at J; junction bases unmatched: 7. Germline V gene data show CDR1 as MNHNY and CDR2 as SVGAGI (reference sequence). The CDR3 DNA reads TGTGCCAGCAGTCCCCCGGGACAGGGGGCGGCCGGGGAGCTGTTTTTT. It encodes CASSPPGQGAAGELFF.

The rearrangement links TRBV27 to TRBJ1-3, with 7 bases aligning to TRBD1. The CDR3 is 20 residues long. Germline CDR1 reads MNHEY; CDR2 reads SMNVEV (reference sequence). J lost 0 bases, V lost 5 bases, and 19 bases had no gene match. The CDR3 sequence: CASSPTPSTGWPPSGNTIYF. DNA of the CDR3: TGTGCCAGCAGTCCAACCCCCTCGACAGGGTGGCCTCCCTCTGGAAACACCATATATTTT.

This clone was found once. Mismatch with germline at one junction end may stem from a read error. The chain joins TRBV25-1 to TRBJ2-5; D gene unclear. The CDR3 is made up of 13 amino acids. Germline CDR1 and CDR2: MGHDK and SYGVNS. The CDR3 protein is CASSEMAQESQYF. DNA for the CDR3: TGTGCCAGCAGTGAAATGGCACAAGAGAGCCAGTACTTC. Using reference TRBV25-1 and TRBJ2-5 for the parts outside the CDR3, the full variable domain is EADIYQTPRYLVIGTGKKITLECSQTMGHDKMYWYQQDPGMELHLIHYSYGVNSTEKGDLSSESTVSRIRTEHFPLTLESARPSHTSQYLCASSEMAQESQYFGPGTRLLVL.

This chain uses TRBV7-6 with TRBJ1-2; 8 bases fit TRBD1. The CDR3 is 15 amino acids. Germline V gene data show CDR1 as SGHVS and CDR2 as FNYEAQ. V shed 5 bases and J 6 bases; nucleotides not matched to a gene: 11. The CDR3 DNA follows: TGTGCCAGCAGCCCAGTCCTCAGGACAGGGCATGGCTACACCTTC. Its protein product is CASSPVLRTGHGYTF.

Concerning this clone: Other nucleotide sequences from this sample produce the same CDR3. This chain connects TRBV6-5 to TRBJ1-1, with TRBD1 as a possible D gene (6 bases). There are 16 residues in the CDR3. V was cut by 4 bases and J by 5 bases, with 20 bases left in between. In germline, CDR1 is MNHEY, CDR2 SVGAGI. The CDR3 spells CASSFPGTRGNTEAFF. CDR3 bases: TGTGCCAGCAGTTTTCCCGGGACAAGGGGGAATACTGAAGCTTTCTTT.

The chain couples TRBV7-3 to TRBJ2-5; 13 bases align to TRBD2. The CDR3 contains 16 residues. In germline, CDR1 is SGHTA, CDR2 FQGTGA. Trimming at V came to 5 bases and at J to 1 base, leaving 4 bases not matched to a gene. The DNA for the CDR3 is TGTGCCAGCAGCCTAGGACTAGCGGGGGCCCAAGAGACCCAGTACTTC. Translated: CASSLGLAGAQETQYF.

This clone was seen once. The J gene is TRBJ2-7, the V gene TRBV7-6; D not certain. V was clipped by 2 bases and J by 1 base, with 9 bases between them. The germline CDR1 and CDR2 sequences are SGHVS and FNYEAQ. This CDR3 is built from 14 residues. CDR3 protein: CASSLTRSSYEQYF. The CDR3 bases are TGTGCCAGCAGCTTAACACGGAGTTCCTACGAGCAGTACTTC.

The chain employs TRBV7-9 and TRBJ2-7; no definite D call. The germline V gene has CDR1 SEHNR and CDR2 FQNEAQ (reference sequence). The V and J ends lost 6 bases and 5 bases respectively, with 8 bases between them. This CDR3 is built from 11 residues. DNA for the CDR3: TGTGCCAGCAGTCAAGCGAACGAGCAGTACTTC. Its protein is CASSQANEQYF.

The chain has TRBV9 and TRBJ2-3; D ambiguous. The CDR3 is 12 amino acids. Trimming removed 2 bases from V and 2 bases from J, with 3 bases in between. Germline CDR1 is SGDLS and CDR2 is YYNGEE. CDR3 in DNA: TGTGCCAGCAGCGTGTCCACAGATACGCAGTATTTT. It translates to CASSVSTDTQYF.

The chain couples TRBV13 to TRBJ2-4; D may be TRBD1 (6 bases). CDR3 length: 16 amino acids. V was trimmed by 5 bases and J by 0 bases, leaving 14 bases between them. Germline V gives CDR1 PRHDT, CDR2 FYEKMQ (reference sequence). CDR3 bases: TGTGCCAGCAGCCCTTGGGGGCAGGGAGCCAAAAACATTCAGTACTTC. This translates into CASSPWGQGAKNIQYF. Looking up the rest from reference TRBV13 and TRBJ2-4 gives the full variable domain: AAGVIQSPRHLIKEKRETATLKCYPIPRHDTVYWYQQGPGQDPQFLISFYEKMQSDKGSIPDRFSAQQFSDYHSELNMSSLELGDSALYFCASSPWGQGAKNIQYFGAGTRLSVL.

The CDR3 reads CASSYSAGGLDEQYF. The DNA of the CDR3 is TGTGCCAGCAGTTACTCGGCAGGGGGCTTGGACGAGCAGTACTTC. This sequence joins TRBV6-6 and TRBJ2-7; 8 bases align to TRBD1. The V and J ends lost 0 bases and 5 bases, in that order; junction bases with no gene match: 6. This CDR3 has 15 amino acids. CDR1 is MNHNY and CDR2 is SVGAGI in the germline V gene (reference sequence).

This clone has just one count. This chain uses TRBV7-9 with TRBJ2-1, with TRBD2 identical over 8 bases. The trim removed 6 bases at V and 4 bases at J, leaving 8 bases unmatched. Germline lookup yields CDR1 SEHNR and CDR2 FQNEAQ (reference sequence). CDR3 length: 15 amino acids. The CDR3 protein is CASSSRGLGYNEQFF. The DNA of the CDR3 is TGTGCCAGCAGTTCACGGGGACTAGGATACAATGAGCAGTTCTTC. Together with reference TRBV7-9 and TRBJ2-1, the CDR3 gives the full variable domain: DTGVSQNPRHKITKRGQNVTFRCDPISEHNRLYWYRQTLGQGPEFLTYFQNEAQLEKSRLLSDRFSAERPKGSFSTLEIQRTEQGDSAMYLCASSSRGLGYNEQFFGPGTRLTVL.

As regards this clone: Germline is not matched at one junction end, which may reflect a read error. The chain joins TRBV5-1 to TRBJ2-7, with D tentatively TRBD2 (6 bases). The germline V gene encodes CDR1 SGHRS and CDR2 YFSETQ. The CDR3 runs to 14 residues. The CDR3 region has the DNA TGCGCCAGCAGCCACCTGGCGGGGTCCTATGAGCAGTACTTC. This sequence encodes CASSHLAGSYEQYF.

The gene calls are TRBV6-5 and TRBJ1-6; D is undetermined. The ends were cut back, 1 base at V and 11 bases at J, with 9 bases in the middle. Per germline, CDR1 MNHEY and CDR2 SVGAGI. CDR3 size: 13 residues. CDR3 region: CASSYFSLAPLHF. CDR3 bases: TGTGCCAGCAGTTACTTCAGTCTTGCACCCCTCCACTTT.

V and J are TRBV13 and TRBJ2-2, with 13 bases identical to TRBD2. Germline V CDR1 and CDR2: PRHDT, FYEKMQ (reference sequence). The CDR3 loop spans 20 amino acids. The junction had 8 bases not matched to a gene; V was cut back by 0 bases and J by 1 base. CDR3 coding DNA: TGTGCCAGCAGCTTAGGGGGGACTAGCGGGGTGGAAAAGAACACCGGGGAGCTGTTTTTT. It specifies CASSLGGTSGVEKNTGELFF. Based on the CDR3 plus reference TRBV13 and TRBJ2-2, the full variable domain is AAGVIQSPRHLIKEKRETATLKCYPIPRHDTVYWYQQGPGQDPQFLISFYEKMQSDKGSIPDRFSAQQFSDYHSELNMSSLELGDSALYFCASSLGGTSGVEKNTGELFFGEGSRLTVL.

This clone has more than one count but fewer than ten. The chain is built from TRBV28 and TRBJ1-4, with D maybe TRBD1 (5 bases). The CDR3 length is 14 residues. Trimming removed 3 bases at V and 5 bases at J, with 10 bases between. Germline CDR1 reads MDHEN; CDR2 reads SYDVKM. DNA of the CDR3: TGTGCCAGCAGTTTTCCCCAGGGAAATGAAAAACTGTTTTTT. It yields the protein CASSFPQGNEKLFF.

The chain combines TRBV29-1 with TRBJ2-1; 13 nucleotides line up with TRBD2. The CDR3 contains 13 residues. The trim removed 6 bases at V and 7 bases at J, leaving 3 bases unmatched. Germline V gene data show CDR1 as SQVTM and CDR2 as ANQGSEA. As DNA, the CDR3 is TGCAGCGTAAGGACTAGCGGGAGAAATGAGCAGTTCTTC. This translates into CSVRTSGRNEQFF.

The chain recombines TRBV29-1 with TRBJ2-3, with D maybe TRBD1 (6 bases). Per germline, CDR1 SQVTM and CDR2 ANQGSEA. The CDR3 sequence is 15 residues long. The V end was cut by 6 bases, the J end by 1 base, with 17 bases between. CDR3 sequence (DNA): TGCAGCGTACGGGAACAGGGAAGGGGCACAGATACGCAGTATTTT. Residues: CSVREQGRGTDTQYF.

This rearrangement joins TRBV5-4 to TRBJ2-5; D gene uncertain. Germline V gene data show CDR1 as SGHNT and CDR2 as YYREEE (reference sequence). V lost 0 bases, J lost 5 bases, and 14 bases lay in between. The CDR3 is 15 amino acids. The CDR3 DNA is TGTGCCAGCAGCTTGGCACTCGGACCCCACGAGACCCAGTACTTC. The encoded protein is CASSLALGPHETQYF. The whole variable domain, filled in from reference TRBV5-4 and TRBJ2-5, reads ETGVTQSPTHLIKTRGQQVTLRCSSQSGHNTVSWYQQALGQGPQFIFQYYREEENGRGNFPPRFSGLQFPNYSSELNVNALELDDSALYLCASSLALGPHETQYFGPGTRLLVL.

This chain uses TRBV6-5 with TRBJ2-3; possibly TRBD1 for D (6 bases). V was shortened by 10 bases and J by 0 bases, with 11 bases between the two germline ends. The CDR3 spans 13 residues. Per the germline V gene, CDR1 is MNHEY and CDR2 is SVGAGI. CDR3 nucleotides: TGTGCCACCAGAGGGGGTAGCACAGATACGCAGTATTTT. Its protein is CATRGGSTDTQYF.

The CDR3 loop reads CASSWDRVGEQYF. In DNA, the CDR3 is TGTGCCAGCAGTTGGGACAGGGTAGGGGAGCAGTACTTC. The chain uses TRBV28 and TRBJ2-5; TRBD1 agrees at 9 bases. The length of the CDR3 is 13 residues. From germline, CDR1 is MDHEN and CDR2 SYDVKM. V shed 4 bases, J shed 11 bases, and the junction held 8 bases outside the gene matches.

The chain links TRBV27 to TRBJ2-3; no reliable D call. This CDR3 has 14 residues. The germline CDR1 and CDR2 sequences are MNHEY and SMNVEV (reference sequence). Trimming removed 8 bases at V and 4 bases at J, with 16 bases between. For the CDR3, the DNA is TGTGCCAGCGGACCCTGGGCCGATTCAGATACGCAGTATTTT. This codes for CASGPWADSDTQYF.

The rearrangement joins TRBV5-1 to TRBJ2-7; 9 nucleotides align to TRBD1. CDR1 is SGHRS, CDR2 YFSETQ, per germline. CDR3 length: 17 amino acids. The V and J ends lost 0 bases and 3 bases, in that order; junction bases with no gene match: 10. The CDR3 DNA sequence: TGCGCCAGCAGCTTGGGCCCGGACAGGGGCTCCTACTACGAGCAGTACTTC. This gives the protein CASSLGPDRGSYYEQYF.

The genes are TRBV27 and TRBJ2-1; no reliable D call. V gave up 4 bases and J gave up 8 bases, with 9 bases separating them. This CDR3 is built from 12 residues. Germline V gene sequence: CDR1 MNHEY, CDR2 SMNVEV (reference sequence). CDR3: CASSSRRDEQFF. The CDR3 region has the DNA TGTGCCAGCAGTTCCCGAAGGGATGAGCAGTTCTTC.

There are a few counts of this clone. V gene TRBV5-4 combines with J gene TRBJ2-7; 7 positions agree with TRBD1. The length of the CDR3 is 15 residues. Germline CDR1 reads SGHNT; CDR2 reads YYREEE (reference sequence). V shed 2 bases and J 5 bases; nucleotides not matched to a gene: 10. CDR3 DNA sequence: TGTGCCAGCAGCTTTCCCGGGACAGTAGGCCACGAGCAGTACTTC. It translates to CASSFPGTVGHEQYF.